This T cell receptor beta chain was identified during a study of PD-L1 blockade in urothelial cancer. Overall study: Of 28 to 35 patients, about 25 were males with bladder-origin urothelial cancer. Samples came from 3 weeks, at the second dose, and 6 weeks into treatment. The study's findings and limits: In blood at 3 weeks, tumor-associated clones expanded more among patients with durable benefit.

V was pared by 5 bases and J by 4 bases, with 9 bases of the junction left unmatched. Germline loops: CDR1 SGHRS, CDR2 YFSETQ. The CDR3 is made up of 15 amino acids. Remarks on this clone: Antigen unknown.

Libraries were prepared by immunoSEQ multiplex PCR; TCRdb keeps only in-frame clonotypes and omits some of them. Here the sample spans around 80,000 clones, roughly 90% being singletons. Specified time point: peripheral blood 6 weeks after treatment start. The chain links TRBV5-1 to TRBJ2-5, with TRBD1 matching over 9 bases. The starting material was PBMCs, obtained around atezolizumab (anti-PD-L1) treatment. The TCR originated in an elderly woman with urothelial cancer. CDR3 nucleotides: TGCGCCAGCAGAGGAGGTGGGACAGGGACAGAGACCCAGTACTTC. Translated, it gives CASRGGGTGTETQYF.